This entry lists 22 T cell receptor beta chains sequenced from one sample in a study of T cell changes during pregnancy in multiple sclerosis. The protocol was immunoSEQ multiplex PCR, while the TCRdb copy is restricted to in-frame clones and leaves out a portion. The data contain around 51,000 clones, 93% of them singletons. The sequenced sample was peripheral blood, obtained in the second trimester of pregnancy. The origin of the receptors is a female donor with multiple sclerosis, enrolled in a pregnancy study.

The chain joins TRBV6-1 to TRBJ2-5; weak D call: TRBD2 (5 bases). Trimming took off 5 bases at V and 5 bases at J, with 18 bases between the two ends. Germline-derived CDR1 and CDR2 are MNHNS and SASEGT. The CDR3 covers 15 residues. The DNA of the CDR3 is TGTGCCAGCAGTCAGAGCGTCTGGGAGAGGGAGACCCAGTACTTC. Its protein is CASSQSVWERETQYF.

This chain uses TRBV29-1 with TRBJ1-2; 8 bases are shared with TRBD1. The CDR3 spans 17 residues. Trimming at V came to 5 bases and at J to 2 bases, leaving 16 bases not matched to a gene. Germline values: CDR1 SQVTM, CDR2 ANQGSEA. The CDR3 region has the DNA TGCAGCGTTTATTCCGCAGGACAGGGACTCCCGAACTATGGCTACACCTTC. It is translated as CSVYSAGQGLPNYGYTF.

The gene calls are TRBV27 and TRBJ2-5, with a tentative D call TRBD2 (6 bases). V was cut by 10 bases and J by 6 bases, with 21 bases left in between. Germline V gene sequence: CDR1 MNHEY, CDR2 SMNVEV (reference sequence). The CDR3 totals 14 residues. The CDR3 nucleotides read TGTGCCACTCAGACGGGGGAACCCAAAAAGACCCAGTACTTC. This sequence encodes CATQTGEPKKTQYF.

The CDR3, as DNA: TGTGCCAGCAGTTCCCCTGGGGACAGGGTTACCGGGGAGCTGTTTTTT. Translating it yields CASSSPGDRVTGELFF. The rearrangement joins TRBV28 to TRBJ2-2; 9 nucleotides agree with TRBD1. Germline-derived CDR1 and CDR2 are MDHEN and SYDVKM. The CDR3 runs to 16 residues. V was pared by 4 bases and J by 5 bases, with 8 bases of the junction left unmatched.

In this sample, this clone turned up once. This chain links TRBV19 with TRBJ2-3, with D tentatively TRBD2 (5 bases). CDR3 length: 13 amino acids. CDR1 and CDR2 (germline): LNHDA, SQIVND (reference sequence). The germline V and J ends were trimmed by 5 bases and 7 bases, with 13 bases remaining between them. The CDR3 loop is CASSPDWVNTQYF. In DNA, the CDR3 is TGTGCCAGTAGTCCGGACTGGGTTAATACGCAGTATTTT.

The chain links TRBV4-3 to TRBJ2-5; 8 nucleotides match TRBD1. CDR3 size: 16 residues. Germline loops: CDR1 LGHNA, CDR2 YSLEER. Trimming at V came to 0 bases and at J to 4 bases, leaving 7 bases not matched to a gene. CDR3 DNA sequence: TGCGCCAGCAGCCAAGAACCTGGACAGGGAGGAGAGACCCAGTACTTC. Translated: CASSQEPGQGGETQYF.

The CDR3 loop is CAWSPRSGSGRDYEQYF. CDR3 nucleotides: TGTGCCTGGAGTCCTAGGTCCGGTAGCGGGAGGGACTACGAGCAGTACTTC. The chain joins TRBV30 to TRBJ2-7, with 11 bases that match TRBD2. The CDR3 loop spans 17 amino acids. Germline CDR1 and CDR2: GTSNPN and SVGIG (reference sequence). V was pared by 2 bases and J by 3 bases, with 12 bases of the junction left unmatched. Full variable domain (remainder filled in from reference TRBV30 and TRBJ2-7): SQTIHQWPATLVQPVGSPLSLECTVEGTSNPNLYWYRQAAGRGLQLLFYSVGIGQISSEVPQNLSASRPQDRQFILSSKKLLLSDSGFYLCAWSPRSGSGRDYEQYFGPGTRLTVT.

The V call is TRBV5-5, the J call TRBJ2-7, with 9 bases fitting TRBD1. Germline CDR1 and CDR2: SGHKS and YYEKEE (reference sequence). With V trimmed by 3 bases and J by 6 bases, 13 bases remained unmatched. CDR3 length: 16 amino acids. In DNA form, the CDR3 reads TGTGCCAGCAGCTCGCCGCCGGGACAGGGTACATCCGAGCAGTACTTC. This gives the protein CASSSPPGQGTSEQYF.

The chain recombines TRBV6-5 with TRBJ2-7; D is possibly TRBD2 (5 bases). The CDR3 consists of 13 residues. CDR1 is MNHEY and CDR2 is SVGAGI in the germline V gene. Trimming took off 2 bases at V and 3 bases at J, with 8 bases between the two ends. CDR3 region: CASSYRADYEQYF. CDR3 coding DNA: TGTGCCAGCAGTTACCGAGCGGACTACGAGCAGTACTTC.

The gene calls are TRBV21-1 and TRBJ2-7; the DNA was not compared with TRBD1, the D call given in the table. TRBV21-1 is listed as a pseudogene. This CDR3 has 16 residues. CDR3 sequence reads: CASSNPRQGAYYEQYF. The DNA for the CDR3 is TGTGCCAGCAGCAACCCACGACAGGGGGCGTACTACGAGCAGTACTTC.

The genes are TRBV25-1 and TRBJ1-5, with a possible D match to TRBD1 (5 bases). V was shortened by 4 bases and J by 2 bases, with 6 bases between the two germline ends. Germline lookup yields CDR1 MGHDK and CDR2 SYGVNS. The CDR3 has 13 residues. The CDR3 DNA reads TGTGCCAGCAGTGGGGGGGGCAATCAGCCCCAGCATTTT. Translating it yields CASSGGGNQPQHF.

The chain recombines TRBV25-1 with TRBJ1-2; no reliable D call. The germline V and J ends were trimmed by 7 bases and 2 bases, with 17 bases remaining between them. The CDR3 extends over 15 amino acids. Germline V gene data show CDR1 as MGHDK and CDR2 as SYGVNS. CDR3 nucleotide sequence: TGTGCCAGCACCTTAAGCGGTAACGGCAACTATGGCTACACCTTC. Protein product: CASTLSGNGNYGYTF.

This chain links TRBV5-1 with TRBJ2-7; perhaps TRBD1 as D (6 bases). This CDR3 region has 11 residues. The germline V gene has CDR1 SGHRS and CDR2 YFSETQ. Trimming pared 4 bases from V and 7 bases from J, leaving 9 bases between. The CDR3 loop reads CASSRGGEQYF. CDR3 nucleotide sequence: TGCGCCAGCAGCCGAGGGGGTGAGCAGTACTTC.

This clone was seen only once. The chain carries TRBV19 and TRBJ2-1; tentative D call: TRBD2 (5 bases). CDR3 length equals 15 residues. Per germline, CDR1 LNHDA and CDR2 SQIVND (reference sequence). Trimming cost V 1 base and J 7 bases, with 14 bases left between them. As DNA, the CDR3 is TGTGCCAGTAGTATAGGAGGGTGGGGAGCTAATGAGCAGTTCTTC. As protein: CASSIGGWGANEQFF.

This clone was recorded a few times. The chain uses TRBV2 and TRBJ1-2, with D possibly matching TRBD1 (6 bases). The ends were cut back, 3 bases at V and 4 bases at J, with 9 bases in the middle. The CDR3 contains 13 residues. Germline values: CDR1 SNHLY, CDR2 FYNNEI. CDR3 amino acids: CASSEDRPYGYTF. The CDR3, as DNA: TGTGCCAGCAGTGAGGACAGACCCTATGGCTACACCTTC.

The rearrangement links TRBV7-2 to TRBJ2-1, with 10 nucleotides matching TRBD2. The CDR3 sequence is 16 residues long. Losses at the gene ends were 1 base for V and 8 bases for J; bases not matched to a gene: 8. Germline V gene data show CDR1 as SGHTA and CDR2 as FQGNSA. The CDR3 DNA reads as TGTGCCAGCAGCTTAGATTTAGCGGGAGGCTCCCATGAGCAGTTCTTC. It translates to CASSLDLAGGSHEQFF. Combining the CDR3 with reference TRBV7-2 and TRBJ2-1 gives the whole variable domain GAGVSQSPSNKVTEKGKDVELRCDPISGHTALYWYRQSLGQGLEFLIYFQGNSAPDKSGLPSDRFSAERTGGSVSTLTIQRTQQEDSAVYLCASSLDLAGGSHEQFFGPGTRLTVL.

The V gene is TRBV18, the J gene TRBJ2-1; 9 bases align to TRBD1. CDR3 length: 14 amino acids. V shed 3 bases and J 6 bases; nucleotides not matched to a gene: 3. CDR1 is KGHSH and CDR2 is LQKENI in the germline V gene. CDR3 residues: CASSPMGQGNEQFF. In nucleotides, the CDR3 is TGTGCCAGCTCACCGATGGGACAGGGCAATGAGCAGTTCTTC.

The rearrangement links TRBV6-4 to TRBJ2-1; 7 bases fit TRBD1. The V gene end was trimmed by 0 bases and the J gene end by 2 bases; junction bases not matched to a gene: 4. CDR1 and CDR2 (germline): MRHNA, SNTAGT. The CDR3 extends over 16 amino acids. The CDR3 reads CASSDSAGGTYNEQFF. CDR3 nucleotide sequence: TGTGCCAGCAGTGACTCGGCAGGGGGAACCTACAATGAGCAGTTCTTC.

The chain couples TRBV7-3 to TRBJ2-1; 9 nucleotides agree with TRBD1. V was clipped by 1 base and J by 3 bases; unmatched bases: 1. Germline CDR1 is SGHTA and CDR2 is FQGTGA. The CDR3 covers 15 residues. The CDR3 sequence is CASSLMGQGYNEQFF. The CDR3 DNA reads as TGTGCCAGCAGCTTAATGGGACAGGGCTACAATGAGCAGTTCTTC. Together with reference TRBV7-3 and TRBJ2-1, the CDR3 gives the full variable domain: GAGVSQTPSNKVTEKGKYVELRCDPISGHTALYWYRQSLGQGPEFLIYFQGTGAADDSGLPNDRFFAVRPEGSVSTLKIQRTERGDSAVYLCASSLMGQGYNEQFFGPGTRLTVL.

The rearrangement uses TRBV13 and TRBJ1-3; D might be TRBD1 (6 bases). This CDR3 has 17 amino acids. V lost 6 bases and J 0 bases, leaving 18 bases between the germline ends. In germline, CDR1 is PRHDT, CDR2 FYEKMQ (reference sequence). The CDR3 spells CASRERQGRSSGNTIYF. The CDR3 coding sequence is TGTGCCAGCAGAGAGCGGCAGGGGCGCAGCTCTGGAAACACCATATATTTT. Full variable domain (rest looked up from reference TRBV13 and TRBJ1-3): AAGVIQSPRHLIKEKRETATLKCYPIPRHDTVYWYQQGPGQDPQFLISFYEKMQSDKGSIPDRFSAQQFSDYHSELNMSSLELGDSALYFCASRERQGRSSGNTIYFGEGSWLTVV.

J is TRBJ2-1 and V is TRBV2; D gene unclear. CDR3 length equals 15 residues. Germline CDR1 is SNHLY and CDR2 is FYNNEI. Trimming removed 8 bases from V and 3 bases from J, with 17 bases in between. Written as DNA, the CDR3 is TGTGCCAGCTATAATGGGCCAGAAGGCTACAATGAGCAGTTCTTC. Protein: CASYNGPEGYNEQFF.

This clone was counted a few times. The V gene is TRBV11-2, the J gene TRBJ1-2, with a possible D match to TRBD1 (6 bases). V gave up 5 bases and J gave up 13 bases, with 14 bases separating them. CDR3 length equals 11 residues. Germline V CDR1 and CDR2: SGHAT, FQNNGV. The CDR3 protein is CASSLVTGFTF. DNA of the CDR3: TGTGCCAGCAGCCTAGTCACAGGGTTCACCTTC.